The text below deals with one TCR beta chain. What it recognizes is unknown. From germline, CDR1 is MNHEY and CDR2 SMNVEV (reference sequence). The CDR3 runs to 14 residues. V lost 3 bases and J lost 3, with 11 bases in between. The sample is drawn from a study of cytomegalovirus exposure and HLA in healthy donors. In the study overall: A prior study identified 117 million unique TCR beta sequences from roughly 180 million T cells. Study-wide points: It was in a later analysis that TCR association rates were seen to vary by HLA locus, highest for DRB1 and lowest for HLA-C. In an earlier analysis, most TCR beta V segments were productive about 90% or about 30% of the time. Cytomegalovirus status was reportedly diagnosed by the classifier with high sensitivity and specificity.

The PCR ran on 60 Vbeta and 13 Jbeta primers. The data were produced by immunoSEQ multiplex PCR, yet TCRdb's version contains in-frame clones alone and is incomplete. The sample has around 130,000 clones, roughly 77% seen once. Sequenced material: PBMCs. The chain couples TRBV27 to TRBJ2-5; possibly TRBD1 for D (6 bases). The clonotype originates from a young man in good health and CMV-seronegative. CDR3 in DNA: TGTGCCAGCAGTTTTGAGGCAGGGGAAGAGACCCAGTACTTC. This encodes CASSFEAGEETQYF.